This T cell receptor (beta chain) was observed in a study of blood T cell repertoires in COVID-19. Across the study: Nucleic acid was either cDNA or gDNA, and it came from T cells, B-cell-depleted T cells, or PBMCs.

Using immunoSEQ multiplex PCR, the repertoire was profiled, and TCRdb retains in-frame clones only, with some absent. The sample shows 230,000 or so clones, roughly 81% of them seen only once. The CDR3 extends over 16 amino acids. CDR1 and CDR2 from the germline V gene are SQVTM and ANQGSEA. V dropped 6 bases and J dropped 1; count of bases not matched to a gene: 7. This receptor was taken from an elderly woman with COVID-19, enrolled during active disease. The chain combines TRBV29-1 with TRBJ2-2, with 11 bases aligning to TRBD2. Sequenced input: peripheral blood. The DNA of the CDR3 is TGCAGCGTCTCCGGGACTAGCGGCTTGAACACCGGGGAGCTGTTTTTT. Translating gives CSVSGTSGLNTGELFF.